These T cell receptor beta chains were read from a single sample in a study of blood T cell repertoires in COVID-19. Using immunoSEQ multiplex PCR, the repertoire was profiled, and TCRdb retains in-frame clones only, with some absent. The sample shows approximately 300,000 clones, approximately 90% of them seen only once. The sequenced material came from peripheral blood. These receptors originate from a woman in her forties or fifties with active or convalescent COVID-19. The CDR3 runs from the conserved cysteine through the conserved F or W. Fields, in order: clone size, D gene, V gene, CDR3 length, J gene, CDR3 DNA, CDR3 protein. D genes are given only for firm matches. Clone size is not always given. Where it is, it says once, few, many or a class for expanded clones.

size: NA
D: NA
V: TRBV11-2
length: 13
J: TRBJ1-1
DNA: TGTGCCAGCAGCCCGGTCCAGGGAACTGAAGCTTTCTTT
CDR3: CASSPVQGTEAFF

size: NA
D: TRBD1
V: TRBV19
length: 14
J: TRBJ1-3
DNA: TGTGCCAGTCAAGGACAGGCCTCTGGAAACACCATATATTTT
CDR3: CASQGQASGNTIYF

size: NA
D: NA
V: TRBV28
length: 16
J: TRBJ1-4
DNA: TGTGCCAGCAGTTTAACTCCGGGACAAGAGAATGAAAAACTGTTTTTT
CDR3: CASSLTPGQENEKLFF

size: once
D: TRBD2
V: TRBV5-4
length: 15
J: TRBJ2-1
DNA: TGTGCCAGCAGCTCCGGGACTAGTGGGAACAATGAGCAGTTCTTC
CDR3: CASSSGTSGNNEQFF

size: few
D: NA
V: TRBV18
length: 13
J: TRBJ1-1
DNA: TGTGCCAGCTCACCTCAGGGGACCCGTGAGGCTTTCTTT
CDR3: CASSPQGTREAFF

size: NA
D: NA
V: TRBV3-1/TRBV3-2
length: 16
J: TRBJ1-6
DNA: TGTGCCAGCTGTCGATCGCGCCTCTCCTATAATTCACCCCTCCACTTT
CDR3: CASCRSRLSYNSPLHF

size: NA
D: TRBD1
V: TRBV29-1
length: 12
J: TRBJ1-2
DNA: TGCAGCGTTGTTGGGACAGGGAGAGTAAACACCTTC
CDR3: CSVVGTGRVNTF

size: NA
D: TRBD2
V: TRBV6-2/TRBV6-3
length: 14
J: TRBJ2-3
DNA: TGTGCCAGCAGTTACGGGAGGGACACAGATACGCAGTATTTT
CDR3: CASSYGRDTDTQYF

size: NA
D: NA
V: TRBV3-1/TRBV3-2
length: 16
J: TRBJ2-1
DNA: TGTGCCAGCAGCCCCCAGTCAACAGGGTGGGGCAATGAGCAGTTCTTC
CDR3: CASSPQSTGWGNEQFF

size: NA
D: NA
V: TRBV27
length: 13
J: TRBJ1-1
DNA: TGTGCCAGCAGTTTAGTTGGGGCCACTGAAGCTTTCTTT
CDR3: CASSLVGATEAFF

size: NA
D: NA
V: TRBV14
length: 13
J: TRBJ1-1
DNA: TGTGCCAGCAGCCCGGACTTGAACACTGAAGCTTTCTTT
CDR3: CASSPDLNTEAFF

size: NA
D: NA
V: TRBV2
length: 16
J: TRBJ2-1
DNA: TGTGCCAGCAGATCCCTTGAGCGGGTCTCCTACAATGAGCAGTTCTTC
CDR3: CASRSLERVSYNEQFF

size: few
D: TRBD1
V: TRBV28
length: 13
J: TRBJ2-5
DNA: TGTGCCAGCAGTCGGACAGGTCAAGAGACCCAGTACTTC
CDR3: CASSRTGQETQYF

size: NA
D: NA
V: TRBV5-4
length: 16
J: TRBJ2-1
DNA: TGTGCCAGCAGCTTGGGGGGGGGCGTCGGGACCAATGAGCAGTTCTTC
CDR3: CASSLGGGVGTNEQFF

size: NA
D: NA
V: TRBV11-2
length: 15
J: TRBJ1-2
DNA: TGTGCCAGCAGCGAACAGGGAAATCAGGGCTATGGCTACACCTTC
CDR3: CASSEQGNQGYGYTF

size: NA
D: NA
V: TRBV7-2
length: 13
J: TRBJ2-1
DNA: TGTGCCAGCAGCCAGATGGCCGGGTATGAGCAGTTCTTC
CDR3: CASSQMAGYEQFF

size: NA
D: TRBD2
V: TRBV27
length: 14
J: TRBJ2-1
DNA: TGTGCCAGCAGTACGGGACTAGCGGGAGAGACGCAGTTCTTC
CDR3: CASSTGLAGETQFF

size: NA
D: TRBD1
V: TRBV7-8
length: 15
J: TRBJ1-1
DNA: TGTGCCAGCAGCTGGACGGGACAGGGGAACACTGAAGCTTTCTTT
CDR3: CASSWTGQGNTEAFF

size: NA
D: NA
V: TRBV6-5
length: 15
J: TRBJ2-1
DNA: TGTGCCAGCAGTCCAACGGGAAGCTCCTACAATGAGCAGTTCTTC
CDR3: CASSPTGSSYNEQFF

size: NA
D: TRBD1
V: TRBV3-1/TRBV3-2
length: 19
J: TRBJ2-7
DNA: TGTGCCAGCAGCCAAGACAATCACGCCTACAGGGGACCCTCTATCGAGCAGTACTTC
CDR3: CASSQDNHAYRGPSIEQYF

size: NA
D: TRBD1
V: TRBV6-2/TRBV6-3
length: 12
J: TRBJ1-1
DNA: TGTGCCAGCAGTTCGAGACAGGGCAAAGCTTTCTTT
CDR3: CASSSRQGKAFF

size: NA
D: NA
V: TRBV6-5
length: 13
J: TRBJ1-5
DNA: TGTGCCAGCAGGAGGCAAAGCAATCAGCCCCAGCATTTT
CDR3: CASRRQSNQPQHF

size: NA
D: TRBD2
V: TRBV27
length: 15
J: TRBJ2-7
DNA: TGTGCCAGCAGAAGGAGCGGGAACAGTCTCTACGAGCAGTACTTC
CDR3: CASRRSGNSLYEQYF

size: NA
D: NA
V: TRBV7-9
length: 18
J: TRBJ2-1
DNA: TGTGCCAGCAGCGCCCTCCTGGGGGGGGACAGGTCAATTCGGGAGCAGTTCTTC
CDR3: CASSALLGGDRSIREQFF

size: NA
D: NA
V: TRBV7-8
length: 15
J: TRBJ1-3
DNA: TGTGCCAGCAGCTTAGACGGGGGAACTGGAAACACCATATATTTT
CDR3: CASSLDGGTGNTIYF

size: NA
D: TRBD2
V: TRBV6-5
length: 16
J: TRBJ2-1
DNA: TGTGCCAGCAGTTACTCCGCGGGAGGGCCTTTCTATGAGCAGTTCTTC
CDR3: CASSYSAGGPFYEQFF

size: NA
D: NA
V: TRBV4-2
length: 16
J: TRBJ1-1
DNA: TGTGCCAGCAGCCCAAACTACCGGGACTACAACACTGAAGCTTTCTTT
CDR3: CASSPNYRDYNTEAFF

size: NA
D: NA
V: TRBV18
length: 13
J: TRBJ2-1
DNA: TGTGCCAGCTCACCCCGACTGTCCAATGAGCAGTTCTTC
CDR3: CASSPRLSNEQFF

size: NA
D: NA
V: TRBV9
length: 15
J: TRBJ1-1
DNA: TGTGCCAGCAACCTCGGAGGGAATATGAACACTGAAGCTTTCTTT
CDR3: CASNLGGNMNTEAFF

size: once
D: TRBD2
V: TRBV10-3
length: 13
J: TRBJ2-1
DNA: TGTGCCATCACCCCAGCGGGAGCGAGTGAGCAGTTCTTC
CDR3: CAITPAGASEQFF

size: NA
D: NA
V: TRBV4-2
length: 17
J: TRBJ2-3
DNA: TGTGCCAGCAGCCCGCTACTCACAGGGCCCGGAGGCGATACGCAGTATTTT
CDR3: CASSPLLTGPGGDTQYF

size: NA
D: TRBD1
V: TRBV5-8
length: 14
J: TRBJ2-1
DNA: TGTGCCAGCAGCCTGGGACAGGGATACAATGAGCAGTTCTTC
CDR3: CASSLGQGYNEQFF

size: NA
D: NA
V: TRBV12-5
length: 13
J: TRBJ2-7
DNA: TGTGCTAGTGGTTTCTCAGGTCCTCGGGGGCAGTACTTC
CDR3: CASGFSGPRGQYF

size: once
D: TRBD2
V: TRBV5-6
length: 19
J: TRBJ2-1
DNA: TGTGCCAGCAGCTTGGGGACTAGCGGGGCAGGTCCAGTTAGTTATGAGCAGTTCTTC
CDR3: CASSLGTSGAGPVSYEQFF

size: NA
D: NA
V: TRBV7-9
length: 14
J: TRBJ2-3
DNA: TGTGCCAGCAGCTCAGAGGGGGGCACAGATACGCAGTATTTT
CDR3: CASSSEGGTDTQYF

size: few
D: NA
V: TRBV7-2
length: 15
J: TRBJ2-2
DNA: TGTGCCAGCAGTCTCCAGCGTACGAAAACCGGGGAGCTGTTTTTT
CDR3: CASSLQRTKTGELFF

size: NA
D: TRBD2
V: TRBV6-5
length: 16
J: TRBJ2-1
DNA: TGTGCCAGCAGTTACGCGTATAGACTAGCGGGAGGTGAGCAGTTCTTC
CDR3: CASSYAYRLAGGEQFF

size: NA
D: NA
V: TRBV5-1
length: 15
J: TRBJ2-3
DNA: TGCGCCAGCAGCTTACAGGGATCGAGCACAGATACGCAGTATTTT
CDR3: CASSLQGSSTDTQYF

size: NA
D: NA
V: TRBV6-5
length: 15
J: TRBJ1-1
DNA: TGTGCCAGCATCTCCCGGGGGACCCACGACACTGAAGCTTTCTTT
CDR3: CASISRGTHDTEAFF

size: NA
D: TRBD2
V: TRBV18
length: 18
J: TRBJ2-3
DNA: TGTGCCAGCTCACCACCGACTAGCGGGGGGACCCACACAGATACGCAGTATTTT
CDR3: CASSPPTSGGTHTDTQYF

size: NA
D: TRBD2
V: TRBV5-1
length: 16
J: TRBJ2-7
DNA: TGCGCCAGCAGCTTGGCGGGTTCTAGCGGATCCTACGAGCAGTACTTC
CDR3: CASSLAGSSGSYEQYF

size: once
D: NA
V: TRBV11-2
length: 18
J: TRBJ2-3
DNA: TGTGCCAGCAGCTTATTGCTGAGGAGGCGGACGGGCACAGATACGCAGTATTTT
CDR3: CASSLLLRRRTGTDTQYF

size: NA
D: TRBD1
V: TRBV7-9
length: 17
J: TRBJ1-1
DNA: TGTGCCAGCAGCTTAGGTCCGGGACAGTGGAAGAACACTGAAGCTTTCTTT
CDR3: CASSLGPGQWKNTEAFF

size: NA
D: NA
V: TRBV10-3
length: 15
J: TRBJ2-7
DNA: TGTGCCATCAGTGAGTCCGCGGACAGTTACTACGAGCAGTACTTC
CDR3: CAISESADSYYEQYF

size: NA
D: NA
V: TRBV21-1
length: 17
J: TRBJ1-5
DNA: TGTGCCAGCAGCAGGCGGGACAGTCTTTATAGCAATCAGCCCCAGCATTTT
CDR3: CASSRRDSLYSNQPQHF

size: NA
D: NA
V: TRBV5-4
length: 18
J: TRBJ2-3
DNA: TGTGCCAGCAGCTTGGGCCCTTCTGGCTCCGATTCCGCAGATACGCAGTATTTT
CDR3: CASSLGPSGSDSADTQYF

size: NA
D: TRBD1
V: TRBV4-2
length: 15
J: TRBJ2-7
DNA: TGTGCCAGCAGCCAGGAGGGACAGGGGGTCCACGAGCAGTACTTC
CDR3: CASSQEGQGVHEQYF

size: NA
D: TRBD1
V: TRBV29-1
length: 15
J: TRBJ1-1
DNA: TGCAGCGTTCGACAGGGGATTAGAGGGAACACTGAAGCTTTCTTT
CDR3: CSVRQGIRGNTEAFF

size: NA
D: TRBD1
V: TRBV2
length: 14
J: TRBJ1-1
DNA: TGTGCCAGCAGTACCTGGGACAGGAACACTGAAGCTTTCTTT
CDR3: CASSTWDRNTEAFF

size: NA
D: NA
V: TRBV19
length: 11
J: TRBJ1-1
DNA: TGTGCCAGTAGTACCACAGGTGAAGCTTTCTTT
CDR3: CASSTTGEAFF

size: few
D: NA
V: TRBV30
length: 15
J: TRBJ1-6
DNA: TGTGCCTGGAGTACGCTGGGGGGTACGGATTCACCCCTCCACTTT
CDR3: CAWSTLGGTDSPLHF

size: NA
D: NA
V: TRBV6-5
length: 15
J: TRBJ2-7
DNA: TGTGCCAGCAGGCCCGATTGGACAGTCTCCTACGAGCAGTACTTC
CDR3: CASRPDWTVSYEQYF

size: NA
D: NA
V: TRBV9
length: 13
J: TRBJ2-1
DNA: TGTGCCAGCAGCGTAGAAGAGGGGCGGGGCGTGTTCTTC
CDR3: CASSVEEGRGVFF

size: NA
D: NA
V: TRBV19
length: 17
J: TRBJ1-4
DNA: TGTGCCAGTAGTATAGCTGGTCGGGGGATGACTAATGAAAAACTGTTTTTT
CDR3: CASSIAGRGMTNEKLFF